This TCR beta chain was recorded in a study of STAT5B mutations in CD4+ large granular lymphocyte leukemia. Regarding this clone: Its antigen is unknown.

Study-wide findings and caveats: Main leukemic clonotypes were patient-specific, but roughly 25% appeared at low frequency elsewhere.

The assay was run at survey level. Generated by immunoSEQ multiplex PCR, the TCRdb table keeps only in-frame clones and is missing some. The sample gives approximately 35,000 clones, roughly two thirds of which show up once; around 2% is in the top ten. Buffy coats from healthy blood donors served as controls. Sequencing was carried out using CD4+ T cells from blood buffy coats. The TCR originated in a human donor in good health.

CDR3 in amino acids: CASSIQTGGSYGYTF. CDR3 bases: TGTGCCAGTAGTATTCAGACAGGGGGCTCCTATGGCTACACCTTC. The rearrangement links TRBV19 to TRBJ1-2; 10 positions agree with TRBD1. The length of the CDR3 is 15 residues. Per germline, CDR1 LNHDA and CDR2 SQIVND (reference sequence). J was trimmed by 4 bases and V by 3 bases; bases with no gene match: 5.